This T cell receptor beta chain derives from a study of blood T cell repertoires in COVID-19. V was pared by 7 bases and J by 5 bases, with 9 bases of the junction left unmatched. CDR3 length: 13 amino acids. Germline loops: CDR1 SQVTM, CDR2 ANQGSEA. The method was immunoSEQ multiplex PCR; TCRdb's version includes in-frame clones alone and lacks a portion of them. The sample yields roughly 190,000 clones, around three quarters seen once. The sequenced material came from PBMCs or T cells enriched from blood (not recorded which). The chain recombines TRBV29-1 with TRBJ1-1; 8 nucleotides align to TRBD1. The sequence came from a woman in her forties or fifties with acute COVID-19. This chain's CDR3 is CSARQGSVTEAFF. CDR3 DNA sequence: TGCAGCGCACGACAGGGGTCCGTAACTGAAGCTTTCTTT.